The 7 T cell receptor beta chains below were found in one sample sequenced in a study of beta chain features in type 1 diabetes. Study findings and constraints: Shortening that was moderate but significant affected the TCRB CDR3s of Type 1 diabetes patients in all four CD4+ subsets.

cDNA synthesis used the whole RNA isolate, giving expressed TCRB sequences. Generated by immunoSEQ multiplex PCR, the TCRdb table keeps only in-frame clones and is missing some. The top ten hold 1.3% of the sample, which has approximately 150,000 clones, about 13% seen once. The antigens these receptors bind are not known. Sequencing was done on a sample of central memory CD4+ T cells from blood. These receptors all stem from a man aged 18 to 30 with type 1 diabetes.

The table lists this clone with a few counts. V usage is TRBV19 and J usage is TRBJ2-7, with a possible D match to TRBD2 (6 bases). Germline CDR1 LNHDA, CDR2 SQIVND (reference sequence). V lost 3 bases, J lost 3 bases, and 9 bases lay in between. The CDR3 contains 13 residues. CDR3 in amino acids: CASSIPGGYEQYF. CDR3 nucleotides: TGTGCCAGTAGTATCCCCGGGGGCTACGAGCAGTACTTC.

The chain employs TRBV4-1 and TRBJ1-1, with D perhaps TRBD1 (6 bases). Trimming left V 3 bases short and J 2 bases short, with 16 bases between. CDR3 length: 16 amino acids. Germline CDR1 reads MGHRA; CDR2 reads YSYEKL. This CDR3 is CASSHRTGTLNTEAFF. CDR3 sequence (DNA): TGCGCCAGCAGCCACAGAACAGGGACACTAAACACTGAAGCTTTCTTT.

The chain is built from TRBV4-1 and TRBJ2-5; D ambiguous. CDR3 size: 16 residues. Trimming pared 1 base from V and 2 bases from J, leaving 14 bases between. Looked up from germline, CDR1 is MGHRA and CDR2 is YSYEKL. The CDR3 loop is CASSQGVAAEQETQYF. The DNA for the CDR3 is TGCGCCAGCAGCCAAGGTGTGGCAGCCGAACAAGAGACCCAGTACTTC.

The chain joins TRBV30 to TRBJ1-1; possibly TRBD1 for D (5 bases). The germline V gene encodes CDR1 GTSNPN and CDR2 SVGIG (reference sequence). This CDR3 has 14 residues. V shed 0 bases and J shed 0 bases, with 8 bases lying between them. The CDR3 nucleotides read TGTGCCTGGAGTGTACAGGTAATGAACACTGAAGCTTTCTTT. Amino acids: CAWSVQVMNTEAFF. Filled out from reference TRBV30 and TRBJ1-1, the complete variable domain reads SQTIHQWPATLVQPVGSPLSLECTVEGTSNPNLYWYRQAAGRGLQLLFYSVGIGQISSEVPQNLSASRPQDRQFILSSKKLLLSDSGFYLCAWSVQVMNTEAFFGQGTRLTVV.

This sequence joins TRBV9 and TRBJ2-1, with 8 bases identical to TRBD1. V was clipped by 3 bases and J by 2 bases; unmatched bases: 4. CDR1 is SGDLS and CDR2 is YYNGEE in the germline V gene. This CDR3 region has 15 residues. CDR3 in DNA: TGTGCCAGCAGCGGGACAGGGAATCCCTACAATGAGCAGTTCTTC. It codes for CASSGTGNPYNEQFF.

This chain links TRBV29-1 with TRBJ2-1; 7 nucleotides match TRBD1. The V and J ends lost 5 bases and 0 bases, in that order; junction bases with no gene match: 16. Germline V gives CDR1 SQVTM, CDR2 ANQGSEA. The CDR3 totals 18 residues. The CDR3 loop is CSVIGTADLRSSYNEQFF. In DNA form, the CDR3 reads TGCAGCGTTATCGGGACAGCCGACCTAAGGAGCTCCTACAATGAGCAGTTCTTC.

This clone was seen only a few times. The V and J genes are TRBV6-5 and TRBJ2-5; 9 bases fit TRBD1. Germline V gene data show CDR1 as MNHEY and CDR2 as SVGAGI. The V segment lost 6 bases and the J segment 5 bases; nucleotides outside the gene matches: 7. CDR3 length: 14 amino acids. This chain's CDR3 is CASSPGTGRETQYF. CDR3 coding DNA: TGTGCCAGCAGCCCTGGGACAGGGAGGGAGACCCAGTACTTC.